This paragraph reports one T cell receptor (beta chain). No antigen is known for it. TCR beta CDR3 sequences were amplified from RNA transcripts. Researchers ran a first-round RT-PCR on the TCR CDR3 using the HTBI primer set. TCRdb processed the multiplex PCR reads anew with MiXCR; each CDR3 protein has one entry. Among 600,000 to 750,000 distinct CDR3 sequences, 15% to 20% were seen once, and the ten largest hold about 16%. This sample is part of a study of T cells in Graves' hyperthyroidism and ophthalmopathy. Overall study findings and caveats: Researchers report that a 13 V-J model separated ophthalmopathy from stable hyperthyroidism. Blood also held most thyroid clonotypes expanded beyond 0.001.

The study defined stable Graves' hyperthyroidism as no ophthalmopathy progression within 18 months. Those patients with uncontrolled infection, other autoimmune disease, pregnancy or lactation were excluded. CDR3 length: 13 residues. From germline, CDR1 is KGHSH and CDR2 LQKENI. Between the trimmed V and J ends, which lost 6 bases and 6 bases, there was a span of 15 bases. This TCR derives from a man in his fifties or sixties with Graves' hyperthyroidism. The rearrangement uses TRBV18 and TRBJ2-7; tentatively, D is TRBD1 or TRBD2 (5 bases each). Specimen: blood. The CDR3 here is CASSPGALGEQYF. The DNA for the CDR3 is TGTGCCAGCTCCCCCGGGGCCCTCGGCGAGCAGTACTTC.